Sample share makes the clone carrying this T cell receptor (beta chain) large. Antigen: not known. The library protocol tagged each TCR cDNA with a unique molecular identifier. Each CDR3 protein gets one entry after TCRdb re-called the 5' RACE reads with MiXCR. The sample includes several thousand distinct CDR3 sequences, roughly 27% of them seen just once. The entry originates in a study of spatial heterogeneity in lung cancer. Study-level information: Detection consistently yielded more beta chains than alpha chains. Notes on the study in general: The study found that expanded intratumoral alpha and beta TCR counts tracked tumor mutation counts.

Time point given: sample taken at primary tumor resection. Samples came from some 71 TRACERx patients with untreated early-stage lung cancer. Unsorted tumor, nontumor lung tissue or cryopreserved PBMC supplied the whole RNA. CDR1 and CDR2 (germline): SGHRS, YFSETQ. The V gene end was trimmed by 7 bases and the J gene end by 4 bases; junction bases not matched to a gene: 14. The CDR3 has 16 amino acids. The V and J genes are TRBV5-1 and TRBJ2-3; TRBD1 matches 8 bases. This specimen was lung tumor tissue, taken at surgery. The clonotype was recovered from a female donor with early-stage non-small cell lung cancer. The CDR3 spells CASAPSGTGGPDTQYF. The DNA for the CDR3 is TGCGCCAGCGCACCTTCCGGGACAGGCGGTCCAGATACGCAGTATTTT.